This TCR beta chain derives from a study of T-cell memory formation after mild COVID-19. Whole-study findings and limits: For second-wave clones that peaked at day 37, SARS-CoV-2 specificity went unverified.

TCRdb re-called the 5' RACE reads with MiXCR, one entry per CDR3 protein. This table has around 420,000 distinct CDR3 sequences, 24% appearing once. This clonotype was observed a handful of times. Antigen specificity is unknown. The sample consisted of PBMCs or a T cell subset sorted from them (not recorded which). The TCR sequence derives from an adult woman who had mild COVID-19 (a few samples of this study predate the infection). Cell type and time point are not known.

CDR3 protein: CASSHSYDRAEQYF. CDR3 DNA: TGCGCCAGCAGCCATTCCTACGACAGGGCCGAGCAGTACTTC. The chain joins TRBV4-1 to TRBJ2-7, with 7 nucleotides matching TRBD1. The germline CDR1 and CDR2 sequences are MGHRA and YSYEKL. Trimming cost V 3 bases and J 6 bases; bases outside gene matches: 8. This CDR3 is built from 14 residues.